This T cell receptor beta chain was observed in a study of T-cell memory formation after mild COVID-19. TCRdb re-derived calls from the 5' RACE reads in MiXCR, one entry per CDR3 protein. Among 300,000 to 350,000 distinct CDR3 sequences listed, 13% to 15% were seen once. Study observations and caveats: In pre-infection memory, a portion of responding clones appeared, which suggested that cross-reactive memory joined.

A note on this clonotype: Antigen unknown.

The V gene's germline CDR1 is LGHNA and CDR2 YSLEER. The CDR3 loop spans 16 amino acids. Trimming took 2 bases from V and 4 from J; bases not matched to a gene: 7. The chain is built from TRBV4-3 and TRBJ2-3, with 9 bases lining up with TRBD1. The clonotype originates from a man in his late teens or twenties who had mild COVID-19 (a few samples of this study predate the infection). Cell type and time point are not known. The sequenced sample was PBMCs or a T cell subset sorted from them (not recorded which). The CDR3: CASSQWTGDQPDTQYF. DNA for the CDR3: TGCGCCAGCAGCCAATGGACAGGGGATCAGCCAGATACGCAGTATTTT.